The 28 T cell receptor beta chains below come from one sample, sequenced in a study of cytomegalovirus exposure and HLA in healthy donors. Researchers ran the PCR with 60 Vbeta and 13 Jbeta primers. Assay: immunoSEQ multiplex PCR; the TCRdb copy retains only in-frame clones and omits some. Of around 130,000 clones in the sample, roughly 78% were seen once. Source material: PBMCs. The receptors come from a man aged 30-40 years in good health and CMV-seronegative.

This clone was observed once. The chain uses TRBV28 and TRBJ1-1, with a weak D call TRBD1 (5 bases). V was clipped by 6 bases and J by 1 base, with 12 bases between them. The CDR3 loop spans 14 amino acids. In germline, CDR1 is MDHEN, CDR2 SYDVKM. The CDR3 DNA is TGTGCCAGCAGGTATCCACAGGAGAACACTGAAGCTTTCTTT. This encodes CASRYPQENTEAFF.

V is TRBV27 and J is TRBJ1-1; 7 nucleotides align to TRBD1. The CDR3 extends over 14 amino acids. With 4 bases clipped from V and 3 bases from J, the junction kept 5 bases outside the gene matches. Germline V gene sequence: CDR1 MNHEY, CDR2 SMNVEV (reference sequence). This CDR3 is CASSYRGGDTEAFF. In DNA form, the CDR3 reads TGTGCCAGCAGTTACAGGGGAGGTGACACTGAAGCTTTCTTT.

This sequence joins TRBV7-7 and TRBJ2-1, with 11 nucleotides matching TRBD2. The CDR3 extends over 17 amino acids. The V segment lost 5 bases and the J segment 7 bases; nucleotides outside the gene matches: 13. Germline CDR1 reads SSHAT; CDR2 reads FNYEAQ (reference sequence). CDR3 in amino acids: CASSPGISGRVGNEQFF. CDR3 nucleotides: TGTGCCAGCAGCCCTGGTATTAGCGGGAGGGTGGGGAATGAGCAGTTCTTC. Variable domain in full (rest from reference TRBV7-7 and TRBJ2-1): GAGVSQSPRYKVTKRGQDVTLRCDPISSHATLYWYQQALGQGPEFLTYFNYEAQPDKSGLPSDRFSAERPEGSISTLTIQRTEQRDSAMYRCASSPGISGRVGNEQFFGPGTRLTVL.

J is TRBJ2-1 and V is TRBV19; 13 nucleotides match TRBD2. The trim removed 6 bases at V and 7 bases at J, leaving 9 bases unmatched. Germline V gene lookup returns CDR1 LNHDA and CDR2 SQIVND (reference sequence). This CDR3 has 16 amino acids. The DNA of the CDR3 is TGTGCCAGTAGCGGGACTAGCGGGATTACCGGGAATGAGCAGTTCTTC. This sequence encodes CASSGTSGITGNEQFF.

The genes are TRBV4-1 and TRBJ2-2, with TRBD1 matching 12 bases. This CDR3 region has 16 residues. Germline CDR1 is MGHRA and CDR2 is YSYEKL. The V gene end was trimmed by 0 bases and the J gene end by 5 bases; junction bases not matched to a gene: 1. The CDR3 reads CASSQEGQGATGELFF. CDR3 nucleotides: TGCGCCAGCAGCCAAGAGGGACAGGGGGCGACCGGGGAGCTGTTTTTT.

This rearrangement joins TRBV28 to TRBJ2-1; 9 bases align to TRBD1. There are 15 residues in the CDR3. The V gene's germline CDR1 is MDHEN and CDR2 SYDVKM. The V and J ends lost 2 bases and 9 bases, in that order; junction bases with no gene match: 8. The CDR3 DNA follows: TGTGCCAGCAGTTTAACAGGGGGCTTTTGGGGTGAGCAGTTCTTC. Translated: CASSLTGGFWGEQFF.

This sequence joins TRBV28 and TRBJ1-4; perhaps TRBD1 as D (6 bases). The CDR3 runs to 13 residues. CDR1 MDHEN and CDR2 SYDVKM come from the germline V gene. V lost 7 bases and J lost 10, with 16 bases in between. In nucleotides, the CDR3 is TGTGCCAGCACGACAGGTCGGGGAGCAAAACTGTTTTTT. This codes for CASTTGRGAKLFF.

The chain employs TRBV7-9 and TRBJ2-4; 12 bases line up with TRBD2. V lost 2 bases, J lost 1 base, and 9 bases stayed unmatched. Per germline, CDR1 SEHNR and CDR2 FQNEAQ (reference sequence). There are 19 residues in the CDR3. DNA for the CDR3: TGTGCCAGCAGCTTATACCTAGCGGGAGGGCCCTCGGCCAAAAACATTCAGTACTTC. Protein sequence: CASSLYLAGGPSAKNIQYF.

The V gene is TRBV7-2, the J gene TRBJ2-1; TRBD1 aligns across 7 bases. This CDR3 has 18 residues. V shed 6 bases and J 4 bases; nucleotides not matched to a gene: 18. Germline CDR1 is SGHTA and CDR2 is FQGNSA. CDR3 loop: CASSIAGGYFNGYNEQFF. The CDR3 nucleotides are TGTGCCAGCAGTATCGCAGGGGGTTATTTCAACGGTTACAATGAGCAGTTCTTC.

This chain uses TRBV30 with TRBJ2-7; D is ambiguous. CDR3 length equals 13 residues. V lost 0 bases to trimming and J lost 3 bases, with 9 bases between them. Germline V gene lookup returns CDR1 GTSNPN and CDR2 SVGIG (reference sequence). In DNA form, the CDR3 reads TGTGCCTGGAGTGTACTGAGCCGCTACGAGCAGTACTTC. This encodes CAWSVLSRYEQYF. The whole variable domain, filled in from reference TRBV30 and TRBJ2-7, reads SQTIHQWPATLVQPVGSPLSLECTVEGTSNPNLYWYRQAAGRGLQLLFYSVGIGQISSEVPQNLSASRPQDRQFILSSKKLLLSDSGFYLCAWSVLSRYEQYFGPGTRLTVT.

Here the CDR3 reads CASLKAGEETQYF. The CDR3 nucleotides read TGTGCCAGTTTGAAAGCGGGAGAAGAGACCCAGTACTTC. V is TRBV19 and J is TRBJ2-5; 8 bases fit TRBD2. Germline CDR1 and CDR2: LNHDA and SQIVND (reference sequence). With 8 bases clipped from V and 3 bases from J, the junction kept 5 bases outside the gene matches. CDR3 length: 13 amino acids.

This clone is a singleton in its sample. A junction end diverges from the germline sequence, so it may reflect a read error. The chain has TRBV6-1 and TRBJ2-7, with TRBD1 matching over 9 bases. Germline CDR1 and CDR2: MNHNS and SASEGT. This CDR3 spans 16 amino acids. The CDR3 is CASSVSGTGYPYKQYF. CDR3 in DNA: TGTGCCAGCAGTGTCTCCGGGACAGGGTACCCCTACAAGCAGTACTTC.

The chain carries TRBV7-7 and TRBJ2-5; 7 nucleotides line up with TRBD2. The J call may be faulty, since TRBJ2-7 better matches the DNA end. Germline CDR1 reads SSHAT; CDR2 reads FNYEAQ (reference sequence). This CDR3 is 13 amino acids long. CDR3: CASSPGLHYEQYF. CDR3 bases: TGTGCCAGCAGCCCGGGACTACATTACGAGCAGTACTTC.

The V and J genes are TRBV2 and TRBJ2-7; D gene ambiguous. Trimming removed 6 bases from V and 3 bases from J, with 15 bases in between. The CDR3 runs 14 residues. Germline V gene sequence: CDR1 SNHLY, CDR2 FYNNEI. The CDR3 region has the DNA TGTGCCAGCAGCGGCGGAGAAACCTACTACGAGCAGTACTTC. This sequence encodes CASSGGETYYEQYF.

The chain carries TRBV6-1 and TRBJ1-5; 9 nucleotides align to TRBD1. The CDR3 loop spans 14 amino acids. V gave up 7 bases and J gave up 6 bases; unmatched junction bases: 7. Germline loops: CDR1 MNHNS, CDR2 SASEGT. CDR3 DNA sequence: TGTGCCAGCACGGGACAGGGTCCTCTTCAGCCCCAGCATTTT. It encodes CASTGQGPLQPQHF.

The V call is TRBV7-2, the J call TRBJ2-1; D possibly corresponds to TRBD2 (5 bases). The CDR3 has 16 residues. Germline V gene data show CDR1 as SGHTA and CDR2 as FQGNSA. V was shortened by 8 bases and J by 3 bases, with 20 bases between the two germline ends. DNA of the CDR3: TGTGCCAGCTATCGGGCGACCAGCGGAGTCTACAATGAGCAGTTCTTC. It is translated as CASYRATSGVYNEQFF.

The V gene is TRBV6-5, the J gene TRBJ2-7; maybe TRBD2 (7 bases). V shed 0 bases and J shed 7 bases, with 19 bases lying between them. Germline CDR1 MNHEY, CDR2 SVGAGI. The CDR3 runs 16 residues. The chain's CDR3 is CASSYSAGGLWGEQYF. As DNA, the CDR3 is TGTGCCAGCAGTTACTCCGCCGGGGGGCTCTGGGGGGAGCAGTACTTC.

This CDR3 reads CASSARQGRETQYF. The CDR3 DNA is TGTGCCAGCAGTGCTCGACAGGGTAGAGAGACCCAGTACTTC. The chain links TRBV9 to TRBJ2-5; 7 bases align to TRBD1. The V segment lost 5 bases and the J segment 4 bases; nucleotides outside the gene matches: 8. CDR1 and CDR2 from the germline V gene are SGDLS and YYNGEE. The CDR3 consists of 14 residues.

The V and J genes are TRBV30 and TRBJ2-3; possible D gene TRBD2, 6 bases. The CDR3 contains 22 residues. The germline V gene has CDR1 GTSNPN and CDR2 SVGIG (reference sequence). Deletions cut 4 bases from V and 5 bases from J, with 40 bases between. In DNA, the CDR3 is TGTGCCTGGATAAGGGCAGGTAATATAGGGTTGCGGGATTCGTTGAGGAGAGATACGCAGTATTTT. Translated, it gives CAWIRAGNIGLRDSLRRDTQYF.

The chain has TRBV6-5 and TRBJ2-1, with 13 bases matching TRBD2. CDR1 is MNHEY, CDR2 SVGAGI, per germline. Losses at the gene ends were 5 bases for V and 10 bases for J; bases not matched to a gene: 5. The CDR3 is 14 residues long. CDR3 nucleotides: TGTGCCAGCAGTAGACCGGGACTAGCGGGAGAGCAGTTCTTC. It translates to CASSRPGLAGEQFF.

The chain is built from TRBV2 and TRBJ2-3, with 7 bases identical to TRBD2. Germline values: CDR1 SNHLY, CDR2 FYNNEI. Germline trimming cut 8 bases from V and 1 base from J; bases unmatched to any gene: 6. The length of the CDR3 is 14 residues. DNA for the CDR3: TGTGCCAGCGGCGGGAGCGCACGCACAGATACGCAGTATTTT. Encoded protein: CASGGSARTDTQYF.

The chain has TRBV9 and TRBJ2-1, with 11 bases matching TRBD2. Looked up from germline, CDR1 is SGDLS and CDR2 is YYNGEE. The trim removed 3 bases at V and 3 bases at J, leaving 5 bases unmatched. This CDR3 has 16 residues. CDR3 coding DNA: TGTGCCAGCAGCGCACTAGCGGGAGTCCACTACAATGAGCAGTTCTTC. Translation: CASSALAGVHYNEQFF. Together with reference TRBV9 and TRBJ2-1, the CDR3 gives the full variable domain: DSGVTQTPKHLITATGQRVTLRCSPRSGDLSVYWYQQSLDQGLQFLIQYYNGEERAKGNILERFSAQQFPDLHSELNLSSLELGDSALYFCASSALAGVHYNEQFFGPGTRLTVL.

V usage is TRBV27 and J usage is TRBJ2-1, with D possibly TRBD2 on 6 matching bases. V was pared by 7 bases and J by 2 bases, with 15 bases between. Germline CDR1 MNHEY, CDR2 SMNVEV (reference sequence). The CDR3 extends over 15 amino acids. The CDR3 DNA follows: TGTGCCAGCAATCCGGGCGGGACCCCCTACAATGAGCAGTTCTTC. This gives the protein CASNPGGTPYNEQFF.

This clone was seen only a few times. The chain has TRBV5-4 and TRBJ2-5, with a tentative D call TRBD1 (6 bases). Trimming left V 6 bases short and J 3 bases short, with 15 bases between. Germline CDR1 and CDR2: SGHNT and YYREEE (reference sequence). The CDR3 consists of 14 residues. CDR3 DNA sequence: TGTGCCAGCAACCGAGGGGGAAAAAAAGAGACCCAGTACTTC. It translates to CASNRGGKKETQYF.

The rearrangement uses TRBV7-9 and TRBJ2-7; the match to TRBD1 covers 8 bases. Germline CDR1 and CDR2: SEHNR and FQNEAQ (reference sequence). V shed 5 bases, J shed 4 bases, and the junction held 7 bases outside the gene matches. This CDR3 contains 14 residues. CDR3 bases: TGTGCCAGCAGCCCGCAGGGGGCGCGGTACGAGCAGTACTTC. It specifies CASSPQGARYEQYF.

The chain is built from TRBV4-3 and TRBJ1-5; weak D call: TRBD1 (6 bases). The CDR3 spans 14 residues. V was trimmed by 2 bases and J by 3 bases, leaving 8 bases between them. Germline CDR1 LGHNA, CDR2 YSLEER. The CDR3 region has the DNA TGCGCCAGCAGCCAATGGACAGTCAATCAGCCCCAGCATTTT. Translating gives CASSQWTVNQPQHF.

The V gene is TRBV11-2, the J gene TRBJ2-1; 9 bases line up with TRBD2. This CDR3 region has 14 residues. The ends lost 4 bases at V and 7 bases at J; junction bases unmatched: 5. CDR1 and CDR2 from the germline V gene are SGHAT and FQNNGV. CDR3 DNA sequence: TGTGCCAGCAGCTATAGCGGGAGAGGGAATGAGCAGTTCTTC. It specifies CASSYSGRGNEQFF.

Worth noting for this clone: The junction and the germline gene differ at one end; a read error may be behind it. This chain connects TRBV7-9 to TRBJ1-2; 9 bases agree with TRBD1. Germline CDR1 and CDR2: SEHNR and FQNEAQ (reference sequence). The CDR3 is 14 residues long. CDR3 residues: CASSKAGTGFGYPF. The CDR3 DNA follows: TGTGCCAGCAGCAAAGCAGGGACAGGGTTTGGCTACCCCTTC.